Listed here are 2 T cell receptor beta chains from one sample, sequenced in a study of OX40 agonist ivuxolimab in advanced cancers. Some clones are missing from TCRdb's copy, which holds only in-frame ones; the method was immunoSEQ multiplex PCR. The sample lists some 42,000 clones, 75% to 85% occurring once. Sample: CD4+ or CD8+ T cells sorted from blood, taken in a trial of the OX40 agonist ivuxolimab. The source is an adult with an advanced solid tumor such as melanoma, head and neck, liver or kidney cancer.

The chain uses TRBV9 and TRBJ2-7, with TRBD2 identical over 9 bases. The V gene's germline CDR1 is SGDLS and CDR2 YYNGEE. CDR3 length: 16 amino acids. V shed 2 bases, J shed 3 bases, and the junction held 9 bases outside the gene matches. The CDR3 region is CASSVSTASGNYEQYF. CDR3 nucleotides: TGTGCCAGCAGCGTTAGTACGGCTAGCGGGAACTACGAGCAGTACTTC.

The CDR3: CATRGAGRIYGYTF. The CDR3 DNA is TGTGCCACCCGCGGAGCAGGGCGTATCTATGGCTACACCTTC. The V call is TRBV10-3, the J call TRBJ1-2; tentative D call: TRBD1 (5 bases). Per germline, CDR1 ENHRY and CDR2 SYGVKD. The CDR3 loop spans 14 amino acids. Trimming took off 10 bases at V and 4 bases at J, with 19 bases between the two ends.